The 29 T cell receptor beta chains listed next were all sequenced from one sample in a study of blood T cell repertoires in COVID-19. Clones were read by immunoSEQ multiplex PCR, and TCRdb kept only the in-frame ones, dropping some. The sample gives approximately 64,000 clones, 85% to 90% of which show up once; roughly 9.1% is in the top ten. The sequencing input was PBMCs or T cells enriched from blood (not recorded which). These receptors all come from a woman in her thirties or forties who had recovered from COVID-19.

The V and J genes are TRBV29-1 and TRBJ1-1, with unresolved D. V dropped 0 bases and J dropped 1 base, with 9 bases sitting between them. This CDR3 comprises 14 residues. Germline V gives CDR1 SQVTM, CDR2 ANQGSEA. The CDR3 is CSVEDTHSNTEAFF. The CDR3 coding sequence is TGCAGCGTTGAAGATACACATTCGAACACTGAAGCTTTCTTT.

This chain uses TRBV15 with TRBJ1-3; 7 bases fit TRBD1. The junction had 4 bases not matched to a gene; V was cut back by 2 bases and J by 3 bases. Germline CDR1 LNHNV, CDR2 YYDKDF (reference sequence). The CDR3 sequence is 15 residues long. The CDR3 region has the DNA TGTGCCACCAGCAGAAGAGGGGGCGGTGGAAACACCATATATTTT. It is translated as CATSRRGGGGNTIYF.

This clone came up once. The CDR3 sequence: CASSDYRGGVETQYF. CDR3 nucleotide sequence: TGTGCCAGCAGTGATTACAGGGGGGGAGTGGAGACCCAGTACTTC. The genes are TRBV25-1 and TRBJ2-5; weak D call: TRBD1 (8 bases). V gave up 3 bases and J gave up 5 bases, with 16 bases separating them. The CDR3 has 15 amino acids. The V gene's germline CDR1 is MGHDK and CDR2 SYGVNS.

This clone was seen only once. The CDR3 here is CASSLGPTNYGYTF. The CDR3 region has the DNA TGTGCCAGCAGTTTAGGGCCAACTAACTATGGCTACACCTTC. V and J are TRBV28 and TRBJ1-2; D unresolved. Germline assignment: CDR1 MDHEN and CDR2 SYDVKM. Trimming took 2 bases from V and 0 from J, leaving 7 bases between them. The CDR3 contains 14 residues.

This chain links TRBV7-2 with TRBJ1-4, with D unclear. V gave up 1 base and J gave up 8 bases, with 14 bases separating them. The CDR3 contains 15 residues. Germline CDR1 reads SGHTA; CDR2 reads FQGNSA. The CDR3 DNA follows: TGTGCCAGCAGCTTAGTCGTGGGTGTGGAGGAAAAACTGTTTTTT. Translating gives CASSLVVGVEEKLFF.

This CDR3 is CASSYGGNEQFF. The CDR3 coding sequence is TGTGCCAGCAGCTACGGGGGCAATGAGCAGTTCTTC. V and J are TRBV7-2 and TRBJ2-1; D may be TRBD2 (6 bases). The CDR3 runs to 12 residues. The V and J ends lost 4 bases and 6 bases respectively, with 7 bases between them. CDR1 is SGHTA and CDR2 is FQGNSA in the germline V gene.

About this clone: Its ends do not fully match the called genes, so a read error is possible. The chain links TRBV5-1 to TRBJ1-1; 10 nucleotides align to TRBD1. From germline, CDR1 is SGHRS and CDR2 YFSETQ. CDR3 length: 15 amino acids. The CDR3 coding sequence is TGCGCCAGCAGCGCCAGACAGGGGGCGAACGCTGAAGCTTTCTTT. Protein product: CASSARQGANAEAFF.

This CDR3 reads CASSFARTGGKNEQFF. CDR3 nucleotides: TGTGCCAGCAGCTTTGCCCGGACAGGGGGCAAGAATGAGCAGTTCTTC. V usage is TRBV7-6 and J usage is TRBJ2-1, with 11 bases aligning to TRBD1. V gave up 3 bases and J gave up 7 bases; unmatched junction bases: 8. The CDR3 extends over 16 amino acids. CDR1 is SGHVS, CDR2 FNYEAQ, per germline.

The rearrangement links TRBV3-1 (or the pseudogene TRBV3-2) to TRBJ1-3; the D gene is possibly TRBD1 (5 bases). This CDR3 contains 14 residues. The germline gives CDR1 LGHDT, CDR2 YNNKEL (reference sequence). The V gene lost 7 bases and the J gene lost 0 bases, with 10 bases spanning the gap. As DNA, the CDR3 is TGTGCCAGCAAGACAGCAAACTCTGGAAACACCATATATTTT. Translating gives CASKTANSGNTIYF.

V and J are TRBV14 and TRBJ2-3; D ambiguous. V lost 1 base to trimming and J lost 3 bases, with 8 bases between them. The CDR3 has 14 residues. In germline, CDR1 is SGHDN, CDR2 FVKESK. CDR3 sequence reads: CASSQGSWTDTQYF. CDR3 DNA: TGTGCCAGCAGCCAAGGGAGTTGGACAGATACGCAGTATTTT.

J is TRBJ2-5 and V is TRBV9; D is unresolved. With 0 bases removed from V and 4 bases from J, the gap between germline ends came to 4 bases. This CDR3 contains 12 residues. From germline, CDR1 is SGDLS and CDR2 YYNGEE. The chain's CDR3 is CASSVAPETQYF. The CDR3 nucleotides are TGTGCCAGCAGCGTAGCTCCAGAGACCCAGTACTTC.

The chain joins TRBV18 to TRBJ2-1, with 12 bases fitting TRBD2. The CDR3 extends over 16 amino acids. Germline loops: CDR1 KGHSH, CDR2 LQKENI. V was clipped by 5 bases and J by 2 bases; unmatched bases: 4. CDR3 DNA sequence: TGTGCCAGCTCATCTAGCGGGGGGGAAACCTACAATGAGCAGTTCTTC. Its protein is CASSSSGGETYNEQFF.

The V gene is TRBV3-1 (or the pseudogene TRBV3-2), the J gene TRBJ1-1, with 7 bases aligning to TRBD1. The V and J ends lost 1 base and 5 bases, in that order; junction bases with no gene match: 7. This CDR3 has 15 residues. In germline, CDR1 is LGHDT, CDR2 YNNKEL (reference sequence). The CDR3 nucleotides are TGTGCCAGCAGCCAAGGGACACAGGGGTTGACTGAAGCTTTCTTT. Translation gives CASSQGTQGLTEAFF.

The chain recombines TRBV5-1 with TRBJ1-1; D is undetermined. Germline V gene data show CDR1 as SGHRS and CDR2 as YFSETQ. The length of the CDR3 is 14 residues. V gave up 0 bases and J gave up 5 bases, with 11 bases separating them. Here the CDR3 DNA reads TGCGCCAGCAGCTTGGACCTGCTCGGTACTGAAGCTTTCTTT. It yields the protein CASSLDLLGTEAFF.

This clone came up a few times. The chain joins TRBV7-9 to TRBJ1-5; weak D call: TRBD1 (5 bases). Germline values: CDR1 SEHNR, CDR2 FQNEAQ (reference sequence). Trimming stripped 5 bases from V and 1 base from J, with 9 bases between. The CDR3 sequence is 14 residues long. CDR3 sequence (DNA): TGTGCCAGCAGCATCGGGGGGAGCAATCAGCCCCAGCATTTT. This translates into CASSIGGSNQPQHF.

The V call is TRBV6-5, the J call TRBJ1-6, with 7 bases identical to TRBD1. Trimming at V came to 6 bases and at J to 6 bases, leaving 8 bases not matched to a gene. Germline CDR1 reads MNHEY; CDR2 reads SVGAGI. The CDR3 extends over 15 amino acids. The CDR3 coding sequence is TGTGCCAGCAGCTTACCGCCAGGGGGTAATTCACCCCTCCACTTT. This encodes CASSLPPGGNSPLHF.

In its sample, this clone was seen once. This chain joins TRBV24-1 and TRBJ2-3, with TRBD1 matching 8 bases. Trimming cost V 0 bases and J 4 bases; bases outside gene matches: 2. CDR3 size: 15 residues. Germline values: CDR1 KGHDR, CDR2 SFDVKD. CDR3 amino acids: CATSDLVRGPDTQYF. The CDR3 coding sequence is TGTGCCACCAGTGATTTGGTCAGGGGGCCAGATACGCAGTATTTT.

The V call is TRBV25-1, the J call TRBJ1-2; TRBD1 is a possible D gene (5 bases). Germline assignment: CDR1 MGHDK and CDR2 SYGVNS. V was trimmed by 2 bases and J by 4 bases, leaving 8 bases between them. The CDR3 covers 13 residues. The CDR3 DNA reads as TGTGCCAGCAGTGAACCAGGGTTCTATGGCTACACCTTC. Its translation is CASSEPGFYGYTF.

J is TRBJ1-2 and V is TRBV4-2; 7 nucleotides match TRBD1. J gave up 3 bases and V 1 base, and 8 bases lay outside the gene matches. Germline CDR1 LGHNA, CDR2 YNFKEQ. The CDR3 runs 16 residues. The DNA of the CDR3 is TGTGCCAGCAGCCAAGCCCCAGGGGGATATGACTATGGCTACACCTTC. Translated, it gives CASSQAPGGYDYGYTF.

The rearrangement links TRBV6-5 to TRBJ2-5, with D possibly matching TRBD1 (5 bases). The CDR3 contains 14 residues. Germline assignment: CDR1 MNHEY and CDR2 SVGAGI. Deletions cut 6 bases from V and 1 base from J, with 12 bases between. Here the CDR3 reads CASRAQGPQETQYF. CDR3 DNA: TGTGCCAGCAGGGCCCAGGGCCCCCAAGAGACCCAGTACTTC.

This chain links TRBV5-1 with TRBJ2-5; 16 bases are shared with TRBD2. The V segment lost 4 bases and the J segment 4 bases; nucleotides outside the gene matches: 7. Germline CDR1 and CDR2: SGHRS and YFSETQ. The CDR3 is made up of 17 amino acids. The CDR3 here is CASSPGTSGGARETQYF. CDR3 nucleotide sequence: TGCGCCAGCAGCCCAGGGACTAGCGGGGGGGCTCGAGAGACCCAGTACTTC.

CDR3 DNA: TGTGCCAGCAGCCGTCCGGGGGGTCTGAACACTGAAGCTTTCTTT. Translation: CASSRPGGLNTEAFF. The V and J genes are TRBV5-4 and TRBJ1-1; tentatively, D is TRBD1 (5 bases). Per germline, CDR1 SGHNT and CDR2 YYREEE (reference sequence). V dropped 4 bases and J dropped 0 bases, with 13 bases sitting between them. The CDR3 length is 15 residues.

J is TRBJ2-1 and V is TRBV18, with TRBD2 identical over 11 bases. The CDR3 runs to 17 residues. V gave up 0 bases and J gave up 9 bases; unmatched junction bases: 10. CDR1 and CDR2 from the germline V gene are KGHSH and LQKENI. The CDR3 sequence: CASSPPGSGGAQGEQFF. The CDR3 coding sequence is TGTGCCAGCTCACCACCTGGTAGCGGGGGGGCTCAGGGTGAGCAGTTCTTC.

J is TRBJ1-2 and V is TRBV3-1 (or the pseudogene TRBV3-2), with D possibly being TRBD1 (6 bases). This CDR3 spans 15 amino acids. The V gene lost 4 bases and the J gene lost 8 bases, with 20 bases spanning the gap. From germline, CDR1 is LGHDT and CDR2 YNNKEL (reference sequence). CDR3 nucleotides: TGTGCCAGCAGCCCAAGAAGGGGGAATGTTAACGGCTACACCTTC. Its translation: CASSPRRGNVNGYTF.

The chain links TRBV14 to TRBJ2-5; 7 positions match TRBD1. The CDR3 has 15 amino acids. Looked up from germline, CDR1 is SGHDN and CDR2 is FVKESK. Unmatched junction bases numbered 3, after V lost 0 bases and J lost 2 bases. The CDR3 nucleotides are TGTGCCAGCAGCCAAGAAGGCAGGGGGCAAGAGACCCAGTACTTC. The encoded protein is CASSQEGRGQETQYF.

The gene calls are TRBV5-8 and TRBJ1-2; 8 bases are a match to TRBD1. V shed 4 bases and J 0 bases; nucleotides not matched to a gene: 8. This CDR3 has 16 amino acids. Germline V CDR1 and CDR2: SGHTS, YDEGEE. CDR3 in DNA: TGTGCCAGCAGCCTGGACAGGGCCCCTTCTAACTATGGCTACACCTTC. Translation gives CASSLDRAPSNYGYTF.

The chain is built from TRBV7-9 and TRBJ1-4; no firm D call. This CDR3 is built from 13 residues. CDR1 is SEHNR, CDR2 FQNEAQ, per germline (reference sequence). Deletions cut 6 bases from V and 6 bases from J, with 11 bases between. The CDR3 here is CASRRRLDEKLFF. CDR3 DNA: TGTGCCAGCAGACGGAGGTTGGATGAAAAACTGTTTTTT.

The chain joins TRBV6-5 to TRBJ2-3; D unclear. Trimming took off 0 bases at V and 2 bases at J, with 9 bases between the two ends. This CDR3 has 15 residues. Germline V gene sequence: CDR1 MNHEY, CDR2 SVGAGI. The CDR3 loop is CASSYSNENTDTQYF. The DNA of the CDR3 is TGTGCCAGCAGTTACTCGAACGAGAACACAGATACGCAGTATTTT.

This clone was recorded once. This chain links TRBV15 with TRBJ1-1; D is ambiguous. Per the germline V gene, CDR1 is LNHNV and CDR2 is YYDKDF (reference sequence). The ends were cut back, 5 bases at V and 1 base at J, with 11 bases in the middle. The CDR3 has 14 amino acids. The CDR3 loop is CATSVSTGNTEAFF. The CDR3 coding sequence is TGTGCCACCAGCGTCTCGACGGGGAACACTGAAGCTTTCTTT.